This T cell receptor beta chain was captured in a study of T cells in Graves' hyperthyroidism and ophthalmopathy. The diagnoses drew upon clinical symptoms, serum thyroxine and TRAb, thyroid ultrasound and orbital computed tomography. It was 8 to 10 ml of fresh peripheral blood that supplied the PBMCs. This CDR3 spans 13 amino acids. CDR1 and CDR2 from the germline V gene are SGHTA and FQGNSA. In the case of this clonotype: This may arise from a read error, as a much more abundant clone is one base away.

Amplified TCR beta CDR3 regions derived from RNA transcripts. The HTBI primer set served for first-round RT-PCR of the TCR CDR3. TCRdb re-derived calls from the multiplex PCR reads in MiXCR, one entry per CDR3 protein. The sample includes around 700,000 distinct CDR3 sequences, approximately 40% of them seen just once. Source material: blood. The rearrangement links TRBV7-2 to TRBJ2-5; D tentatively reads TRBD1 or TRBD2 (5 bases each). This clonotype originated in a woman in her 40s with Graves' hyperthyroidism. CDR3 bases: TGTGCCAGCAGCTTATCCCGTTGGGGGACCCGGTACTTC. Encoded protein: CASSLSRWGTRYF.